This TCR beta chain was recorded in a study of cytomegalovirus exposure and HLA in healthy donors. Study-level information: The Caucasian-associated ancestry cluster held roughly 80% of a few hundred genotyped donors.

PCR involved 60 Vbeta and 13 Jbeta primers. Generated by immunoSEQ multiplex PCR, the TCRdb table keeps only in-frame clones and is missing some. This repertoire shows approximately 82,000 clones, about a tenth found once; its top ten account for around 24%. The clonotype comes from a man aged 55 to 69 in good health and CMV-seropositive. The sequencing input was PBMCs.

CDR3 sequence reads: CASSVASTSTYEQYF. The DNA of the CDR3 is TGTGCCAGCAGCGTAGCCTCTACTAGTACCTACGAGCAGTACTTC. V is TRBV9 and J is TRBJ2-7; D is perhaps TRBD2 (5 bases). Trimming removed 0 bases at V and 2 bases at J, with 12 bases between. CDR3 length equals 15 residues. The germline CDR1 and CDR2 sequences are SGDLS and YYNGEE.